This T cell receptor (beta chain) derives from a study of beta chain features in type 1 diabetes. The CDR3 sequence is 18 residues long. Germline CDR1 SGHNT, CDR2 YYREEE (reference sequence). V dropped 4 bases and J dropped 8; count of bases not matched to a gene: 13. Every isolated RNA sample was fully reverse transcribed, so sequencing captured expressed TCRB transcripts. Assay: immunoSEQ multiplex PCR; the TCRdb copy retains only in-frame clones and omits some. The sample lists 400,000 to 600,000 clones, approximately 31% seen once, with 0.06% to 0.07% in the top ten. The sequencing sample was made of naive CD4+ T cells from blood. This chain joins TRBV5-4 and TRBJ2-1; the match to TRBD2 covers 15 bases. The clonotype comes from a man between 18 and 29 years old in good health. CDR3 protein: CASSDQGLAGGYDYEQFF. CDR3 bases: TGTGCCAGCAGCGATCAGGGACTAGCGGGAGGATATGACTATGAGCAGTTCTTC.